Included here is one T cell receptor beta chain sequence, with context. Its antigen is as yet unknown. The data belong to a study of Tregs in tolerant kidney transplant recipients. Study results and caveats: Antigen-driven expansion was suggested because donor-specific Tregs expanded more than all Tregs in tolerant patients.

The protocol was immunoSEQ multiplex PCR, while the TCRdb copy is restricted to in-frame clones and leaves out a portion. The profile shows about 110,000 clones, 90% of them singletons. This receptor was obtained from a human donor who received a combined kidney and bone marrow transplant. This sample comprised CD4+ T cells from blood, obtained before the transplant.

CDR3 sequence (DNA): TGTGCCAGTTCTGACAGGGGTAAGGACTATGGCTACACCTTC. Its protein product is CASSDRGKDYGYTF. J is TRBJ1-2 and V is TRBV7-9, with 8 bases fitting TRBD1. The germline gives CDR1 SEHNR, CDR2 FQNEAQ (reference sequence). Trimming at V came to 9 bases and at J to 3 bases, leaving 9 bases not matched to a gene. The CDR3 has 14 amino acids.